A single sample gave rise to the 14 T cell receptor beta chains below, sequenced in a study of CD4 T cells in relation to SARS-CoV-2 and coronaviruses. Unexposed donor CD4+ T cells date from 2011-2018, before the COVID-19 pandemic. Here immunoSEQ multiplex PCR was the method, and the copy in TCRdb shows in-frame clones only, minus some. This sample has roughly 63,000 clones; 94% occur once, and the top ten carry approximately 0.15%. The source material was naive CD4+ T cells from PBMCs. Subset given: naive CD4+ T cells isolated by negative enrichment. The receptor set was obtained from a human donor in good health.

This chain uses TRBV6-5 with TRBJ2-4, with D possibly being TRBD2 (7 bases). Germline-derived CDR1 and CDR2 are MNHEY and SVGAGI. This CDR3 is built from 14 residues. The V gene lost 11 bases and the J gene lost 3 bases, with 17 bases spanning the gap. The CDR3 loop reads CAGGGVGGKNIQYF. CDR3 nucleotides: TGTGCCGGAGGGGGGGTTGGAGGCAAAAACATTCAGTACTTC.

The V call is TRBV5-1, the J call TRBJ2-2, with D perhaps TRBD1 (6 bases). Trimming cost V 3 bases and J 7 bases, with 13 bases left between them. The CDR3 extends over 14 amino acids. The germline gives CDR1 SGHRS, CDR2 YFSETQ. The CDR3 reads CASSSGTTGGELFF. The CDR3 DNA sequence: TGCGCCAGCAGCTCCGGGACAACCGGCGGGGAGCTGTTTTTT.

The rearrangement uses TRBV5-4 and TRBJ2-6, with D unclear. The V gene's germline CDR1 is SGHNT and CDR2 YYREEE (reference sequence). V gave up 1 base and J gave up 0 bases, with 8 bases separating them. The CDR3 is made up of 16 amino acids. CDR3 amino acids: CASSLSGYSGANVLTF. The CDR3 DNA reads TGTGCCAGCAGCTTGAGTGGGTACTCTGGGGCCAACGTCCTGACTTTC.

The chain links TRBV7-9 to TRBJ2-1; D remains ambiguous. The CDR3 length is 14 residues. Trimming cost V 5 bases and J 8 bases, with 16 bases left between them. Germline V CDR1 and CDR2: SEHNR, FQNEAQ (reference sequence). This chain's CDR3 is CASSQIPVIDEQFF. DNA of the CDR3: TGTGCCAGCAGCCAAATCCCAGTCATCGATGAGCAGTTCTTC.

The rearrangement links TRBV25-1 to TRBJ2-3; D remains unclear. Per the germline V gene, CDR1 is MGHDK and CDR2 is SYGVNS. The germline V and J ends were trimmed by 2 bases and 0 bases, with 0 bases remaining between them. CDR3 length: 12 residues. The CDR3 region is CASSESTDTQYF. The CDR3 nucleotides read TGTGCCAGCAGTGAAAGCACAGATACGCAGTATTTT. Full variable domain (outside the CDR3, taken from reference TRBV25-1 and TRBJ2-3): EADIYQTPRYLVIGTGKKITLECSQTMGHDKMYWYQQDPGMELHLIHYSYGVNSTEKGDLSSESTVSRIRTEHFPLTLESARPSHTSQYLCASSESTDTQYFGPGTRLTVL.

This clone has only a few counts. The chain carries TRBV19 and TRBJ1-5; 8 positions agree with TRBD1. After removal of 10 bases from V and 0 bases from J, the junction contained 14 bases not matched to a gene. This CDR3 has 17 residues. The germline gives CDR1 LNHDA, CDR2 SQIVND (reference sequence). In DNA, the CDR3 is TGTGCCACCTCGGACAGGGCGAGGGGATATAGCAATCAGCCCCAGCATTTT. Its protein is CATSDRARGYSNQPQHF.

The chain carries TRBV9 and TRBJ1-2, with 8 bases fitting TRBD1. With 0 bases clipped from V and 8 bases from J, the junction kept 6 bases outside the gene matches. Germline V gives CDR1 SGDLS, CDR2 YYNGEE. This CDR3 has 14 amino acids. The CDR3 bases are TGTGCCAGCAGCGTAGCGGACAGGGCAAACGGCTACACCTTC. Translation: CASSVADRANGYTF. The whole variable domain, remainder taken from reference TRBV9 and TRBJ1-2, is DSGVTQTPKHLITATGQRVTLRCSPRSGDLSVYWYQQSLDQGLQFLIQYYNGEERAKGNILERFSAQQFPDLHSELNLSSLELGDSALYFCASSVADRANGYTFGSGTRLTVV.

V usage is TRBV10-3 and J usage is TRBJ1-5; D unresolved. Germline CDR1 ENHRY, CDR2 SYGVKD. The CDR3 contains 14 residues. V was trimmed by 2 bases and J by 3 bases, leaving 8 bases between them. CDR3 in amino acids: CAISELGDNQPQHF. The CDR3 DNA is TGTGCCATCAGTGAGCTGGGAGACAATCAGCCCCAGCATTTT.

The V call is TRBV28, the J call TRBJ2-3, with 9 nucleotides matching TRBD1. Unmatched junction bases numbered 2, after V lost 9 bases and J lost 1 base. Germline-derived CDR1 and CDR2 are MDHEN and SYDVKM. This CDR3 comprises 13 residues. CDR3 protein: CASDRGGTDTQYF. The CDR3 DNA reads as TGTGCCAGTGACAGGGGGGGCACAGATACGCAGTATTTT.

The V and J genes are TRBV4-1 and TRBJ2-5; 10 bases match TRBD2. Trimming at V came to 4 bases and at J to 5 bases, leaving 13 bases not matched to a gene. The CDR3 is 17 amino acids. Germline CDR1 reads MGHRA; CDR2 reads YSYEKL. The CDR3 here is CASSRSLSSGSSETQYF. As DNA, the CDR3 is TGCGCCAGCAGCCGAAGCCTCTCTAGCGGGAGCTCGGAGACCCAGTACTTC.

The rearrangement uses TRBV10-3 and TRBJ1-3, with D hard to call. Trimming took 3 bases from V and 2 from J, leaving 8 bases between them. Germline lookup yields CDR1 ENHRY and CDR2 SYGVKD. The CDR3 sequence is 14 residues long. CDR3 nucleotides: TGTGCCATCAGTGACTACGCAACTGGAAACACCATATATTTT. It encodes CAISDYATGNTIYF.

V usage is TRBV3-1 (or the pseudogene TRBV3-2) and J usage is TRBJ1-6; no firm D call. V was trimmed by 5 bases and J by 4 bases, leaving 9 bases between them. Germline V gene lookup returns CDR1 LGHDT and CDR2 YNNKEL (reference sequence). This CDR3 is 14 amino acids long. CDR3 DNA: TGTGCCAGCAGCATAACAGAGTATAATTCACCCCTCCACTTT. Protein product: CASSITEYNSPLHF.

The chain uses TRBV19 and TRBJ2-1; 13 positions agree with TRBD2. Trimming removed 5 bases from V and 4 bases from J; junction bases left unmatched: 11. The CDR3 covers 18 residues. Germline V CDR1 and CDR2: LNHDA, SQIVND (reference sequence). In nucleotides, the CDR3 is TGTGCCAGTAGTCGGACTAGCGGGAGCTTAAAAGCTTACAATGAGCAGTTCTTC. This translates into CASSRTSGSLKAYNEQFF.

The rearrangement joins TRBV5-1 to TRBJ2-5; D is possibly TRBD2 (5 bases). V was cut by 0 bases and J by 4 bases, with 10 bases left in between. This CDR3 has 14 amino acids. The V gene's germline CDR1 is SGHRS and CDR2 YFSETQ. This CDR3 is CASSLAWAGETQYF. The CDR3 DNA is TGCGCCAGCAGCTTGGCCTGGGCGGGAGAGACCCAGTACTTC.